This entry lists 24 T cell receptor beta chains sequenced from one sample in a study of blood T cell repertoires in COVID-19. Profiling relied on immunoSEQ multiplex PCR, and the TCRdb table lists in-frame clones only, not all of them. Of some 250,000 clones in the sample, 60% to 75% were seen once. Sequenced: peripheral blood. The receptor set was obtained from a woman older than 75 with acute or convalescent COVID-19.

The chain carries TRBV7-2 and TRBJ2-5; D possibly corresponds to TRBD2 (5 bases). The CDR3 contains 17 residues. The V gene lost 1 base and the J gene lost 2 bases, with 17 bases spanning the gap. CDR1 SGHTA and CDR2 FQGNSA come from the germline V gene. The CDR3 DNA reads TGTGCCAGCAGCTTAGTCCCCATCCGGCGGACTCAAGAGACCCAGTACTTC. Amino acids: CASSLVPIRRTQETQYF.

The chain carries TRBV18 and TRBJ1-2; D is undetermined. Trimming took 2 bases from V and 4 from J, leaving 14 bases between them. The CDR3 is 15 amino acids. Germline assignment: CDR1 KGHSH and CDR2 LQKENI. The CDR3 sequence: CASSPFSGVVYGYTF. The CDR3 DNA is TGTGCCAGCTCACCATTTAGCGGGGTCGTCTATGGCTACACCTTC.

The J gene is TRBJ1-2, the V gene TRBV7-8, with TRBD1 identical over 7 bases. J was trimmed by 5 bases and V by 5 bases; bases with no gene match: 8. Germline CDR1 and CDR2: SGHVS and FQNEAQ. The CDR3 has 14 amino acids. The CDR3 loop reads CASSVTGIPYGYTF. The CDR3 nucleotides are TGTGCCAGCAGCGTGACAGGGATCCCATATGGCTACACCTTC.

The chain recombines TRBV18 with TRBJ2-7; TRBD1 is a possible D gene (6 bases). The V end was cut by 5 bases, the J end by 4 bases, with 18 bases between. This CDR3 spans 15 amino acids. The V gene's germline CDR1 is KGHSH and CDR2 LQKENI. In DNA, the CDR3 is TGTGCCAGCTCAGTAGCACAGGGTGTGGGGTACGAGCAGTACTTC. This translates into CASSVAQGVGYEQYF.

Remarks on this clone: One junction end does not reproduce the germline sequence, and a read error may be involved. This chain joins TRBV9 and TRBJ2-1; unclear D gene. This CDR3 comprises 16 residues. Germline CDR1 SGDLS, CDR2 YYNGEE. CDR3 bases: TGTGCCAGCAGCGTCGCCGGATCCCCTGCTTACAGTGAGCAGTTCTTC. As protein: CASSVAGSPAYSEQFF.

This chain connects TRBV2 to TRBJ2-7; the D gene is possibly TRBD1 (6 bases). The CDR3 extends over 14 amino acids. V lost 2 bases and J 4 bases, leaving 12 bases between the germline ends. CDR1 is SNHLY, CDR2 FYNNEI, per germline. The CDR3 spells CASSERGTRYEQYF. DNA of the CDR3: TGTGCCAGCAGTGAAAGGGGGACAAGGTACGAGCAGTACTTC.

The rearrangement uses TRBV19 and TRBJ2-7; D remains ambiguous. Trimming stripped 11 bases from V and 0 bases from J, with 8 bases between. There are 11 residues in the CDR3. Germline V lookup: CDR1 LNHDA, CDR2 SQIVND (reference sequence). The CDR3 region has the DNA TGTGCCGCAGGCAGCTCCTACGAGCAGTACTTC. It is translated as CAAGSSYEQYF.

This chain uses TRBV12-3 or TRBV12-4 with TRBJ1-5; D unresolved. Trimming removed 6 bases at V and 7 bases at J, with 13 bases between. The CDR3 runs 13 residues. CDR3 residues: CASSLSVNQPQHF. The CDR3 DNA reads TGTGCCAGCAGCTTAAGCGTGAACCAGCCCCAGCATTTT.

This clone was observed a handful of times. The chain links TRBV19 to TRBJ2-1; 11 bases map to TRBD1. This CDR3 comprises 14 residues. V shed 3 bases and J 12 bases; nucleotides not matched to a gene: 7. The germline V gene has CDR1 LNHDA and CDR2 SQIVND (reference sequence). The CDR3 DNA reads as TGTGCCAGTAGTATCCCCGGGACAGGGGGAACGCAGTTCTTC. This codes for CASSIPGTGGTQFF.

This chain connects TRBV7-2 to TRBJ1-2; 9 bases agree with TRBD1. The CDR3 runs to 14 residues. Germline CDR1 SGHTA, CDR2 FQGNSA. The V gene end was trimmed by 3 bases and the J gene end by 6 bases; junction bases not matched to a gene: 5. The chain's CDR3 is CASSFRDRGNGYTF. CDR3 nucleotides: TGTGCCAGCAGCTTCAGAGACAGGGGGAATGGCTACACCTTC.

The V gene is TRBV6-2 or TRBV6-3, the J gene TRBJ2-6; D possibly corresponds to TRBD2 (5 bases). CDR1 and CDR2 from the germline V gene are MNHEY and SVGEGT. The CDR3 loop spans 16 amino acids. V lost 5 bases and J 0 bases, leaving 11 bases between the germline ends. The CDR3, as DNA: TGTGCCAGCAGTCCCCCCCGGGACTCTGGGGCCAACGTCCTGACTTTC. Amino acids: CASSPPRDSGANVLTF.

The CDR3 DNA sequence: TGTGCCTGGAGTTTGGCAGAAAATTCACCCCTCCACTTT. Amino acid sequence: CAWSLAENSPLHF. The genes are TRBV30 and TRBJ1-6; D call uncertain. Trimming left V 2 bases short and J 7 bases short, with 9 bases between. The CDR3 has 13 amino acids. CDR1 GTSNPN and CDR2 SVGIG come from the germline V gene (reference sequence).

V is TRBV3-1 (or the pseudogene TRBV3-2) and J is TRBJ2-7; 8 bases line up with TRBD1. Germline CDR1 is LGHDT and CDR2 is YNNKEL (reference sequence). The CDR3 contains 15 residues. With 5 bases clipped from V and 0 bases from J, the junction kept 6 bases outside the gene matches. The CDR3 region is CASSSGQGSSYEQYF. Here the CDR3 DNA reads TGTGCCAGCAGCTCCGGACAGGGCAGCTCCTACGAGCAGTACTTC.

The chain couples TRBV4-3 to TRBJ1-5, with TRBD1 as a possible D gene (6 bases). CDR1 is LGHNA and CDR2 is YSLEER in the germline V gene. V lost 0 bases and J 7 bases, leaving 10 bases between the germline ends. This CDR3 contains 14 residues. The CDR3 region is CASSQDVGAQPQHF. CDR3 DNA sequence: TGCGCCAGCAGCCAAGATGTGGGGGCGCAGCCCCAGCATTTT.

In its sample, this clone was seen once. The J gene is TRBJ2-1, the V gene TRBV5-1; 7 nucleotides align to TRBD2. The germline gives CDR1 SGHRS, CDR2 YFSETQ. The junction had 2 bases not matched to a gene; V was cut back by 0 bases and J by 2 bases. The CDR3 covers 15 residues. The CDR3 DNA sequence: TGCGCCAGCAGCTTGGCTGCGGGGGCCTACAATGAGCAGTTCTTC. It codes for CASSLAAGAYNEQFF.

The DNA of the CDR3 is TGTGCCAGTAGTGCAGGTAGCGGGAGGGCCGGGACAGATACGCAGTATTTT. Translation: CASSAGSGRAGTDTQYF. The chain has TRBV19 and TRBJ2-3; 11 bases are a match to TRBD2. Germline trimming cut 5 bases from V and 3 bases from J; bases unmatched to any gene: 10. Germline V gene sequence: CDR1 LNHDA, CDR2 SQIVND (reference sequence). There are 17 residues in the CDR3. The complete variable domain, with remaining parts taken from reference TRBV19 and TRBJ2-3, reads DGGITQSPKYLFRKEGQNVTLSCEQNLNHDAMYWYRQDPGQGLRLIYYSQIVNDFQKGDIAEGYSVSREKKESFPLTVTSAQKNPTAFYLCASSAGSGRAGTDTQYFGPGTRLTVL.

This chain connects TRBV7-2 to TRBJ2-1; D call uncertain. V was clipped by 2 bases and J by 5 bases, with 7 bases between them. Germline lookup yields CDR1 SGHTA and CDR2 FQGNSA. The CDR3 contains 13 residues. CDR3 coding DNA: TGTGCCAGCAGCTTAACCAGGAACAATGAGCAGTTCTTC. This encodes CASSLTRNNEQFF.

This chain links TRBV7-4 with TRBJ2-2; 7 nucleotides agree with TRBD1. This CDR3 is 15 amino acids long. The V gene's germline CDR1 is SGHVT and CDR2 SQSDAQ. The J segment lost 7 bases and the V segment lost 8 bases, leaving 13 bases of the junction unmatched. CDR3 coding DNA: TGTGCCAGCTCCGGTAGGCAGGGGGTGATCGGGGAGCTGTTTTTT. It yields the protein CASSGRQGVIGELFF.

V is TRBV9 and J is TRBJ2-7, with 10 positions matching TRBD1. Germline V lookup: CDR1 SGDLS, CDR2 YYNGEE. The ends lost 2 bases at V and 4 bases at J; junction bases unmatched: 6. The CDR3 consists of 15 residues. This CDR3 is CASSVGQGNFYEQYF. CDR3 sequence (DNA): TGTGCCAGCAGCGTGGGACAGGGGAATTTTTACGAGCAGTACTTC.

The genes are TRBV27 and TRBJ2-7; D is perhaps TRBD1 (5 bases). Germline assignment: CDR1 MNHEY and CDR2 SMNVEV (reference sequence). The CDR3 covers 14 residues. The germline V and J ends were trimmed by 3 bases and 4 bases, with 13 bases remaining between them. CDR3 sequence reads: CASSFLPTGYEQYF. DNA of the CDR3: TGTGCCAGCAGTTTCCTGCCCACAGGATACGAGCAGTACTTC.

The chain is built from TRBV3-1 (or the pseudogene TRBV3-2) and TRBJ2-2; a weak D match, TRBD1 (8 bases). Germline loops: CDR1 LGHDT, CDR2 YNNKEL (reference sequence). The CDR3 contains 15 residues. Trimming stripped 2 bases from V and 6 bases from J, with 13 bases between. The CDR3: CASSQRTGGAGELFF. CDR3 nucleotide sequence: TGTGCCAGCAGCCAAAGAACAGGGGGGGCCGGGGAGCTGTTTTTT.

J is TRBJ2-7 and V is TRBV4-2, with D unresolved. CDR1 LGHNA and CDR2 YNFKEQ come from the germline V gene. V dropped 0 bases and J dropped 1 base, with 13 bases sitting between them. The CDR3 spans 16 residues. The CDR3 sequence: CASSQDLARLSYEQYF. Here the CDR3 DNA reads TGTGCCAGCAGCCAAGATCTGGCTAGGTTGTCCTACGAGCAGTACTTC.

The J gene is TRBJ1-2, the V gene TRBV28, with no clear D. The CDR3 has 11 residues. Per the germline V gene, CDR1 is MDHEN and CDR2 is SYDVKM. V lost 6 bases and J lost 7, with 9 bases in between. In DNA form, the CDR3 reads TGTGCCAGCAGAACGGAGGGTGGCTACACCTTC. Translation gives CASRTEGGYTF.

The chain has TRBV7-9 and TRBJ2-7, with a possible D match to TRBD1 (6 bases). V lost 1 base and J lost 4, with 8 bases in between. There are 13 residues in the CDR3. Germline V gene data show CDR1 as SEHNR and CDR2 as FQNEAQ (reference sequence). The CDR3 DNA is TGTGCCAGCAGCTTAGAGGGGGTTTACGAGCAGTACTTC. Its translation is CASSLEGVYEQYF.